This entry lists 30 T cell receptor beta chains sequenced from one sample in a study of T cell responses to AZD1222 COVID-19 vaccine. Clones were sequenced by immunoSEQ multiplex PCR, and TCRdb holds only the in-frame ones, with some missing. The sample holds more than 140,000 clones; around 89% are singletons and the top ten take 2.2%. The material sequenced was peripheral blood, taken on day 0 of AZD1222 vaccination. The source is an adult in good health.

V is TRBV12-3 or TRBV12-4 and J is TRBJ2-1, with TRBD1 as a possible D gene (5 bases). This CDR3 is 12 amino acids long. The germline V and J ends were trimmed by 8 bases and 10 bases, with 15 bases remaining between them. The CDR3 loop reads CASGQVRWEQFF. CDR3 coding DNA: TGTGCCAGCGGACAAGTAAGGTGGGAGCAGTTCTTC.

Only one count was recorded for this clone. The rearrangement joins TRBV28 to TRBJ1-2, with D possibly TRBD1 on 5 matching bases. With 4 bases removed from V and 0 bases from J, the gap between germline ends came to 9 bases. The CDR3 has 14 amino acids. Germline V lookup: CDR1 MDHEN, CDR2 SYDVKM. The CDR3 coding sequence is TGTGCCAGCAGTTCTATAGGGGCTAACTATGGCTACACCTTC. Translating it yields CASSSIGANYGYTF.

CDR3: CASSLQQGTNEKLFF. The CDR3 bases are TGTGCCAGCAGCTTACAGCAGGGGACTAATGAAAAACTGTTTTTT. The gene calls are TRBV7-8 and TRBJ1-4; weak D call: TRBD1 (6 bases). The V end lost 2 bases, the J end lost 2 bases, and 9 bases lay between the germline ends. CDR3 size: 15 residues. CDR1 and CDR2 from the germline V gene are SGHVS and FQNEAQ.

This chain joins TRBV5-6 and TRBJ2-7; 7 bases agree with TRBD1. CDR1 and CDR2 (germline): SGHDT, YYEEEE. The CDR3 contains 13 residues. V was clipped by 3 bases and J by 3 bases; unmatched bases: 3. CDR3 sequence reads: CASSWDRSYEQYF. The CDR3 DNA sequence: TGTGCCAGCAGCTGGGACAGAAGCTACGAGCAGTACTTC.

This rearrangement joins TRBV6-5 to TRBJ1-6; the match to TRBD1 covers 9 bases. Unmatched junction bases numbered 4, after V lost 6 bases and J lost 4 bases. CDR1 MNHEY and CDR2 SVGAGI come from the germline V gene. CDR3 length: 15 amino acids. CDR3 bases: TGTGCCAGCAGGACCGGGACAGGGTATAATTCACCCCTCCACTTT. Translated: CASRTGTGYNSPLHF.

The rearrangement joins TRBV4-3 to TRBJ2-1; 11 bases map to TRBD2. The CDR3 is made up of 16 amino acids. V lost 2 bases to trimming and J lost 3 bases; unmatched junction nucleotides: 3. Germline CDR1 and CDR2: LGHNA and YSLEER. CDR3 coding DNA: TGCGCCAGCAGCCAATATAGCGGGAGGGACTACAATGAGCAGTTCTTC. Protein: CASSQYSGRDYNEQFF.

The genes are TRBV11-3 and TRBJ2-1, with a weak D call TRBD2 (6 bases). Germline V gene data show CDR1 as SGHNT and CDR2 as YENEEA. Trimming took off 3 bases at V and 0 bases at J, with 6 bases between the two ends. This CDR3 is 14 amino acids long. For the CDR3, the DNA is TGTGCCAGCAGCTTTAGCGGCTCCTACAATGAGCAGTTCTTC. It is translated as CASSFSGSYNEQFF.

The chain uses TRBV7-3 and TRBJ2-7; 9 bases are shared with TRBD1. Germline values: CDR1 SGHTA, CDR2 FQGTGA. Trimming took 0 bases from V and 4 from J; bases not matched to a gene: 4. The CDR3 runs to 15 residues. The DNA for the CDR3 is TGTGCCAGCAGCTTAACCCCCGGGACAGGGTACGAGCAGTACTTC. Translation gives CASSLTPGTGYEQYF.

The rearrangement links TRBV19 to TRBJ1-1; no reliable D call. The CDR3 is 15 residues long. V lost 5 bases to trimming and J lost 0 bases, with 13 bases between them. The germline V gene encodes CDR1 LNHDA and CDR2 SQIVND (reference sequence). The CDR3 loop reads CASSPRTTLNTEAFF. The DNA of the CDR3 is TGTGCCAGTAGTCCCCGGACCACACTGAACACTGAAGCTTTCTTT. Variable domain in full (rest from reference TRBV19 and TRBJ1-1): DGGITQSPKYLFRKEGQNVTLSCEQNLNHDAMYWYRQDPGQGLRLIYYSQIVNDFQKGDIAEGYSVSREKKESFPLTVTSAQKNPTAFYLCASSPRTTLNTEAFFGQGTRLTVV.

This chain's CDR3 is CASRSQGNTEAFF. DNA of the CDR3: TGTGCCAGCAGGTCACAGGGGAACACTGAAGCTTTCTTT. V is TRBV6-6 and J is TRBJ1-1; a possible D gene is TRBD1 (6 bases). Germline loops: CDR1 MNHNY, CDR2 SVGAGI (reference sequence). Trimming left V 6 bases short and J 1 base short, with 9 bases between. There are 13 residues in the CDR3.

This clone came up a few times. The genes are TRBV25-1 and TRBJ2-7, with D perhaps matching TRBD1 (6 bases). The CDR3 runs to 15 residues. Trimming stripped 1 base from V and 2 bases from J, with 12 bases between. Germline CDR1 and CDR2: MGHDK and SYGVNS. Here the CDR3 DNA reads TGTGCCAGCAGTGAATTAGGCAACAGGGCCTACGAGCAGTACTTC. Its protein product is CASSELGNRAYEQYF.

The J gene is TRBJ1-3, the V gene TRBV10-3, with D unresolved. This CDR3 is built from 17 residues. V was cut by 2 bases and J by 0 bases, with 14 bases left in between. CDR1 ENHRY and CDR2 SYGVKD come from the germline V gene. The CDR3: CAISENVGLGSGNTIYF. For the CDR3, the DNA is TGTGCCATCAGTGAGAACGTGGGGTTAGGCTCTGGAAACACCATATATTTT.

The rearrangement joins TRBV5-1 to TRBJ2-1; TRBD1 aligns across 12 bases. CDR3 length equals 19 residues. The J segment lost 0 bases and the V segment lost 4 bases, leaving 11 bases of the junction unmatched. CDR1 and CDR2 from the germline V gene are SGHRS and YFSETQ. CDR3 loop: CASSGGTGGAGSSYNEQFF. In nucleotides, the CDR3 is TGCGCCAGCAGCGGGGGGACAGGGGGCGCAGGGAGCTCCTACAATGAGCAGTTCTTC.

About this clone: The identical CDR3 is also encoded by other nucleotide sequences in the sample. V is TRBV7-9 and J is TRBJ1-1, with D unresolved. The V end lost 8 bases, the J end lost 3 bases, and 22 bases lay between the germline ends. The CDR3 has 16 amino acids. Germline CDR1 and CDR2: SEHNR and FQNEAQ (reference sequence). CDR3: CASSPPIVRLHTEAFF. The CDR3 bases are TGTGCCAGCTCCCCCCCGATTGTGAGGCTCCACACTGAAGCTTTCTTT.

The chain links TRBV7-2 to TRBJ1-3; D remains unclear. The V end lost 4 bases, the J end lost 0 bases, and 19 bases lay between the germline ends. The CDR3 is made up of 18 amino acids. Per germline, CDR1 SGHTA and CDR2 FQGNSA. The CDR3 spells CASSSQLLITSSGNTIYF. The DNA for the CDR3 is TGTGCCAGCAGCTCCCAACTCCTCATAACTAGCTCTGGAAACACCATATATTTT.

This clone was counted once. The chain links TRBV27 to TRBJ1-1; 7 positions agree with TRBD1. V gave up 3 bases and J gave up 3 bases; unmatched junction bases: 4. The CDR3 consists of 14 residues. Germline assignment: CDR1 MNHEY and CDR2 SMNVEV (reference sequence). DNA for the CDR3: TGTGCCAGCAGTTTGGGCAGGGGGGACACTGAAGCTTTCTTT. This encodes CASSLGRGDTEAFF.

This clone has a single count. The chain joins TRBV5-1 to TRBJ2-7, with a weak D call TRBD1 (5 bases). There are 13 residues in the CDR3. The V gene lost 0 bases and the J gene lost 7 bases, with 11 bases spanning the gap. The germline CDR1 and CDR2 sequences are SGHRS and YFSETQ. The CDR3 DNA reads as TGCGCCAGCAGCTTGGGCGACTCAGGGGAGCAGTACTTC. Amino acids: CASSLGDSGEQYF.

Only one count was recorded for this clone. This sequence joins TRBV21-1 and TRBJ1-1; the DNA was not compared with TRBD1, the D call given in the table. TRBV21-1 corresponds to a pseudogene. CDR3 length: 18 residues. This chain's CDR3 is CASSKSRGQSQDNTEAFF. The DNA for the CDR3 is TGTGCCAGCAGCAAATCTAGGGGACAGAGCCAGGATAACACTGAAGCTTTCTTT.

The chain carries TRBV19 and TRBJ2-2; D remains ambiguous. V was pared by 3 bases and J by 7 bases, with 9 bases between. Germline CDR1 and CDR2: LNHDA and SQIVND (reference sequence). This CDR3 has 13 amino acids. For the CDR3, the DNA is TGTGCCAGTAGTATTATGTCAGGCGGGGAGCTGTTTTTT. Residues: CASSIMSGGELFF. Filled out from reference TRBV19 and TRBJ2-2, the complete variable domain reads DGGITQSPKYLFRKEGQNVTLSCEQNLNHDAMYWYRQDPGQGLRLIYYSQIVNDFQKGDIAEGYSVSREKKESFPLTVTSAQKNPTAFYLCASSIMSGGELFFGEGSRLTVL.

V usage is TRBV23-1 and J usage is TRBJ2-3, with 8 bases aligning to TRBD1. TRBV23-1 belongs to the ORF category, with a function that is uncertain. V lost 0 bases to trimming and J lost 2 bases; unmatched junction nucleotides: 10. This CDR3 spans 18 amino acids. CDR3 DNA: TGCGCCAGCAGTCAATCGAGGCTGCGACAGGGGTTCACAGATACGCAGTATTTT. Protein sequence: CASSQSRLRQGFTDTQYF.

The chain is built from TRBV7-9 and TRBJ2-1; 9 nucleotides align to TRBD2. Per the germline V gene, CDR1 is SEHNR and CDR2 is FQNEAQ (reference sequence). This CDR3 is 19 amino acids long. The V gene end was trimmed by 2 bases and the J gene end by 4 bases; junction bases not matched to a gene: 15. CDR3 sequence reads: CASSLRRQREASAYNEQFF. CDR3 sequence (DNA): TGTGCCAGCAGCTTAAGGAGGCAGCGGGAGGCCTCCGCTTACAATGAGCAGTTCTTC.

In nucleotides, the CDR3 is TGTGCCAGCAGTGTACAGGGTCTCGGGACAGATACGCAGTATTTT. This encodes CASSVQGLGTDTQYF. V gene TRBV27 combines with J gene TRBJ2-3, with D tentatively TRBD1 (6 bases). The CDR3 contains 15 residues. Germline lookup yields CDR1 MNHEY and CDR2 SMNVEV (reference sequence). V lost 5 bases to trimming and J lost 3 bases, with 15 bases between them.

This chain joins TRBV9 and TRBJ2-3, with 16 bases aligning to TRBD2. Trimming took 4 bases from V and 5 from J; bases not matched to a gene: 16. Germline V gene sequence: CDR1 SGDLS, CDR2 YYNGEE. The CDR3 has 20 residues. CDR3 DNA sequence: TGTGCCAGCAGCCTCATCTCCGGGACTAGCGGGAGGGCCGGCAGAGATACGCAGTATTTT. Translated, it gives CASSLISGTSGRAGRDTQYF. Drawing the rest from reference TRBV9 and TRBJ2-3, the complete variable domain is DSGVTQTPKHLITATGQRVTLRCSPRSGDLSVYWYQQSLDQGLQFLIQYYNGEERAKGNILERFSAQQFPDLHSELNLSSLELGDSALYFCASSLISGTSGRAGRDTQYFGPGTRLTVL.

The chain is built from TRBV5-6 and TRBJ2-3, with D unresolved. CDR1 and CDR2 from the germline V gene are SGHDT and YYEEEE. Trimming removed 0 bases at V and 14 bases at J, with 16 bases between. CDR3 length: 13 residues. This CDR3 is CASSLGGPGSGYF. The CDR3 DNA reads TGTGCCAGCAGCTTGGGAGGCCCAGGATCCGGGTATTTT.

The rearrangement links TRBV7-6 to TRBJ2-1; 7 positions agree with TRBD2. Trimming at V came to 4 bases and at J to 10 bases, leaving 4 bases not matched to a gene. CDR3 length: 12 residues. Germline-derived CDR1 and CDR2 are SGHVS and FNYEAQ. The CDR3 region is CASSWSGGEQFF. In DNA form, the CDR3 reads TGTGCCAGCAGCTGGTCGGGAGGAGAGCAGTTCTTC.

This sequence joins TRBV11-3 and TRBJ2-7, with 7 bases aligning to TRBD2. The trim removed 3 bases at V and 9 bases at J, leaving 14 bases unmatched. CDR1 and CDR2 from the germline V gene are SGHNT and YENEEA. This CDR3 has 15 residues. The CDR3 loop is CASSFEGGRESGQYF. The CDR3 DNA is TGTGCCAGCAGCTTTGAAGGTGGGCGGGAGTCGGGGCAGTACTTC. Based on the CDR3 plus reference TRBV11-3 and TRBJ2-7, the full variable domain is EAGVVQSPRYKIIEKKQPVAFWCNPISGHNTLYWYLQNLGQGPELLIRYENEEAVDDSQLPKDRFSAERLKGVDSTLKIQPAELGDSAVYLCASSFEGGRESGQYFGPGTRLTVT.

This chain's CDR3 is CASLSFAGLGELFF. The CDR3 coding sequence is TGTGCCAGCTTATCTTTCGCGGGGCTCGGGGAGCTGTTTTTT. The chain is built from TRBV5-5 and TRBJ2-2; a weak D match, TRBD2 (6 bases). Germline V lookup: CDR1 SGHKS, CDR2 YYEKEE (reference sequence). V shed 7 bases and J shed 7 bases, with 17 bases lying between them. The CDR3 runs 14 residues.

A few counts support this clone. The chain has TRBV28 and TRBJ2-1; 9 nucleotides agree with TRBD2. CDR3 size: 16 residues. Germline V gene data show CDR1 as MDHEN and CDR2 as SYDVKM. V lost 5 bases to trimming and J lost 6 bases; unmatched junction nucleotides: 11. The DNA of the CDR3 is TGTGCCAGCAGTCAGAACAGCGGGAGGAGTGGCAATGAGCAGTTCTTC. Protein product: CASSQNSGRSGNEQFF.

This chain uses TRBV12-3 or TRBV12-4 with TRBJ1-1; no reliable D call. The CDR3 consists of 13 residues. Trimming left V 8 bases short and J 1 base short, with 11 bases between. The CDR3 DNA sequence: TGTGCCAGCGGCCTAATGGGGAACACTGAAGCTTTCTTT. Translated: CASGLMGNTEAFF.

V gene TRBV27 combines with J gene TRBJ1-4, with D unclear. Between the trimmed V and J ends, which lost 6 bases and 8 bases, there was a span of 7 bases. The germline CDR1 and CDR2 sequences are MNHEY and SMNVEV (reference sequence). The CDR3 runs to 11 residues. CDR3 sequence (DNA): TGTGCCAGCAGGTCAGGAGAAAAACTGTTTTTT. It encodes CASRSGEKLFF. Together with reference TRBV27 and TRBJ1-4, the CDR3 gives the full variable domain: EAQVTQNPRYLITVTGKKLTVTCSQNMNHEYMSWYRQDPGLGLRQIYYSMNVEVTDKGDVPEGYKVSRKEKRNFPLILESPSPNQTSLYFCASRSGEKLFFGSGTQLSVL.